Following are 13 T cell receptor beta chains from one sample sequenced in a study of blood T cell repertoires in COVID-19. Assay used: immunoSEQ multiplex PCR; TCRdb lists only in-frame clones, some missing. The sample holds roughly 370,000 clones; 87% are singletons and the top ten take around 9.3%. Material for sequencing was PBMCs or T cells enriched from blood (not recorded which). The receptors stem from a woman aged 45-59 years who had recovered from COVID-19.

The V and J genes are TRBV1 and TRBJ2-1; the D segment call TRBD2 is taken from the table without a DNA check. TRBV1 is a pseudogene locus. This CDR3 has 13 residues. CDR3 nucleotide sequence: TGCACCAGCGTAGGTACTAGCCGAAATGAGCAGTTCTTC. Protein: CTSVGTSRNEQFF.

The J gene is TRBJ2-5, the V gene TRBV29-1; a weak D match, TRBD1 (5 bases). The V gene lost 2 bases and the J gene lost 2 bases, with 12 bases spanning the gap. This CDR3 has 14 residues. Germline CDR1 SQVTM, CDR2 ANQGSEA. CDR3 coding DNA: TGCAGCGTTGAAACCTCAGGGATTCAAGAGACCCAGTACTTC. Translated, it gives CSVETSGIQETQYF. The full variable domain, with the rest looked up from reference TRBV29-1 and TRBJ2-5, is SAVISQKPSRDICQRGTSLTIQCQVDSQVTMMFWYRQQPGQSLTLIATANQGSEATYESGFVIDKFPISRPNLTFSTLTVSNMSPEDSSIYLCSVETSGIQETQYFGPGTRLLVL.

V usage is TRBV11-2 and J usage is TRBJ1-2; possible D gene TRBD1, 5 bases. Germline assignment: CDR1 SGHAT and CDR2 FQNNGV. The CDR3 extends over 18 amino acids. V lost 2 bases and J lost 3, with 22 bases in between. CDR3 bases: TGTGCCAGCAGCTTATTTGCCCCTTCCCGTCCCAGGGACTATGGCTACACCTTC. This translates into CASSLFAPSRPRDYGYTF.

The chain employs TRBV18 and TRBJ1-6; 7 nucleotides match TRBD1. The J segment lost 11 bases and the V segment lost 3 bases, leaving 4 bases of the junction unmatched. This CDR3 has 13 amino acids. Germline V gene lookup returns CDR1 KGHSH and CDR2 LQKENI. The CDR3 spells CASSPGQDPPLHF. The CDR3 coding sequence is TGTGCCAGCTCACCCGGACAGGATCCACCCCTCCACTTT.

The chain is built from TRBV18 and TRBJ1-3; 10 positions match TRBD1. Germline-derived CDR1 and CDR2 are KGHSH and LQKENI. The CDR3 has 16 amino acids. Trimming removed 4 bases from V and 4 bases from J; junction bases left unmatched: 7. The CDR3 region has the DNA TGTGCCAGCTCACTGGCGACAGGGGGCTCCGGAAACACCATATATTTT. Translated: CASSLATGGSGNTIYF.

The gene calls are TRBV7-2 and TRBJ1-1; a possible D gene is TRBD1 (5 bases). The CDR3 is made up of 15 amino acids. Germline V gene data show CDR1 as SGHTA and CDR2 as FQGNSA. V dropped 5 bases and J dropped 1 base, with 14 bases sitting between them. The CDR3 DNA follows: TGTGCCAGCAGCGAGCAGCCAGGGCAGAACACTGAAGCTTTCTTT. Translating it yields CASSEQPGQNTEAFF. The variable domain in full, with the rest retrieved from reference TRBV7-2 and TRBJ1-1, is GAGVSQSPSNKVTEKGKDVELRCDPISGHTALYWYRQSLGQGLEFLIYFQGNSAPDKSGLPSDRFSAERTGGSVSTLTIQRTQQEDSAVYLCASSEQPGQNTEAFFGQGTRLTVV.

This chain joins TRBV5-1 and TRBJ2-5; 9 nucleotides agree with TRBD2. CDR3 length equals 16 residues. The germline gives CDR1 SGHRS, CDR2 YFSETQ. V shed 0 bases and J 4 bases; nucleotides not matched to a gene: 7. The CDR3 bases are TGCGCCAGCAGCTTGGCTAGCGGGGTAAGGGGAGAGACCCAGTACTTC. This translates into CASSLASGVRGETQYF.

The rearrangement links TRBV2 to TRBJ1-1; TRBD1 matches 7 bases. In germline, CDR1 is SNHLY, CDR2 FYNNEI. The CDR3 totals 13 residues. V shed 5 bases and J 4 bases; nucleotides not matched to a gene: 4. The CDR3 region is CASSRDSGTEAFF. CDR3 nucleotides: TGTGCCAGCAGTCGGGACAGTGGCACTGAAGCTTTCTTT.

This clone occurred once. V gene TRBV7-8 combines with J gene TRBJ1-2; D is uncertain. Per germline, CDR1 SGHVS and CDR2 FQNEAQ. Trimming took 5 bases from V and 8 from J, leaving 18 bases between them. This CDR3 comprises 14 residues. CDR3: CASSVIGLDKGYTF. In DNA, the CDR3 is TGTGCCAGCAGCGTTATCGGTCTTGATAAGGGCTACACCTTC.

This clone was observed a single time. The chain uses TRBV29-1 and TRBJ2-3; TRBD1 matches 10 bases. The J segment lost 7 bases and the V segment lost 7 bases, leaving 8 bases of the junction unmatched. Per the germline V gene, CDR1 is SQVTM and CDR2 is ANQGSEA. There are 13 residues in the CDR3. For the CDR3, the DNA is TGCAGCGGGCGACAGGGGGCGGGATATACGCAGTATTTT. It encodes CSGRQGAGYTQYF.

The chain couples TRBV7-6 to TRBJ2-2; 8 bases align to TRBD1. The CDR3 length is 16 residues. V gave up 1 base and J gave up 6 bases; unmatched junction bases: 7. CDR1 and CDR2 from the germline V gene are SGHVS and FNYEAQ. The CDR3 loop reads CASSLVPGGFAGELFF. CDR3 coding DNA: TGTGCCAGCAGCTTAGTGCCAGGGGGCTTCGCCGGGGAGCTGTTTTTT. Variable domain in full (rest from reference TRBV7-6 and TRBJ2-2): GAGVSQSPRYKVTKRGQDVALRCDPISGHVSLYWYRQALGQGPEFLTYFNYEAQQDKSGLPNDRFSAERPEGSISTLTIQRTEQRDSAMYRCASSLVPGGFAGELFFGEGSRLTVL.

The genes are TRBV7-6 and TRBJ2-1, with a tentative D call TRBD1 (6 bases). The CDR3 covers 16 residues. V was trimmed by 4 bases and J by 0 bases, leaving 13 bases between them. Germline-derived CDR1 and CDR2 are SGHVS and FNYEAQ. The CDR3 region has the DNA TGTGCCAGCAGCTATTGGACAGAAAGCTCCTACAATGAGCAGTTCTTC. Its protein is CASSYWTESSYNEQFF.

This chain connects TRBV11-2 to TRBJ1-1; D possibly corresponds to TRBD1 (6 bases). This CDR3 region has 15 residues. Trimming cost V 5 bases and J 7 bases, with 20 bases left between them. Germline V gene data show CDR1 as SGHAT and CDR2 as FQNNGV. The DNA of the CDR3 is TGTGCCAGCAGCAACCGAAGGGGGAGCAATTTTGAAGCTTTCTTT. This codes for CASSNRRGSNFEAFF.